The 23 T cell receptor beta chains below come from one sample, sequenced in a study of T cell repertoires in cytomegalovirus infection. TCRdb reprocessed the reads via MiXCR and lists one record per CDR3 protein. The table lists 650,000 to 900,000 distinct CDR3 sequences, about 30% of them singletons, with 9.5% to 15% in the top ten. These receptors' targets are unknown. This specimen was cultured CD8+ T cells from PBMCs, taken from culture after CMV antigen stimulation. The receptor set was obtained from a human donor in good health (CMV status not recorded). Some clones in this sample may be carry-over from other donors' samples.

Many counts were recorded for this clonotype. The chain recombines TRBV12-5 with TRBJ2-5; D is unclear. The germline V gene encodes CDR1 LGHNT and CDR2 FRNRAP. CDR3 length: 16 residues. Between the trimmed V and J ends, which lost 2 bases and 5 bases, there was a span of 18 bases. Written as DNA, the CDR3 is TGTGCTAGTGGTTTGTCCAGCCCCCCTAATGGGGAGACCCAGTACTTC. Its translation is CASGLSSPPNGETQYF.

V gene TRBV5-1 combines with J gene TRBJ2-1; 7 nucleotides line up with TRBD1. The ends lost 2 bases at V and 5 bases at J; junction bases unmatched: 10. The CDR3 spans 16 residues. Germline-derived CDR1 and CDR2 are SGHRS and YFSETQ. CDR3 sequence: CASSFDRVVLNNEQFF. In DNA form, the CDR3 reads TGCGCCAGCAGCTTCGACAGGGTCGTTCTTAACAATGAGCAGTTCTTC. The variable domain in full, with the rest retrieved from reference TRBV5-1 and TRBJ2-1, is KAGVTQTPRYLIKTRGQQVTLSCSPISGHRSVSWYQQTPGQGLQFLFEYFSETQRNKGNFPGRFSGRQFSNSRSEMNVSTLELGDSALYLCASSFDRVVLNNEQFFGPGTRLTVL.

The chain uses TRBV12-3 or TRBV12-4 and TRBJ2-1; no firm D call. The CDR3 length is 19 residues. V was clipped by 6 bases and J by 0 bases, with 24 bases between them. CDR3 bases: TGTGCCAGCAGCCCGCTTACCTCGGAGCCCCGAGCCTCCTACAATGAGCAGTTCTTC. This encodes CASSPLTSEPRASYNEQFF.

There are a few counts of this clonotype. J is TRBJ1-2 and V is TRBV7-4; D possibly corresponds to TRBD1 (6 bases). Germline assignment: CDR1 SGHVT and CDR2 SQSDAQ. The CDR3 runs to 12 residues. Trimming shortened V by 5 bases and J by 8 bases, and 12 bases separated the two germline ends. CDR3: CASSHGGRGYTF. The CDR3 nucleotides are TGTGCCAGCAGCCACGGGGGCCGGGGCTACACCTTC.

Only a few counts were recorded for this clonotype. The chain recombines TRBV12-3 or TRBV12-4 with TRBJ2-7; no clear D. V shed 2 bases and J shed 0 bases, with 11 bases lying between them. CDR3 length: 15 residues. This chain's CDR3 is CASSLYRMRSYEQYV. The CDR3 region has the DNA TGTGCCAGCAGTTTATACAGAATGCGCTCCTACGAGCAGTACGTC.

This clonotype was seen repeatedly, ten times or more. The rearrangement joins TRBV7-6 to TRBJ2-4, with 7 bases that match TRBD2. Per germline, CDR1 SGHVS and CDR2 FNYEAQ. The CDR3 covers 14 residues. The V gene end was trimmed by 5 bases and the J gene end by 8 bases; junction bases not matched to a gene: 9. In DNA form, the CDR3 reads TGTGCCAGCAGCCCCTCGGGGGGTTTGGACATTCAGTACTTC. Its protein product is CASSPSGGLDIQYF.

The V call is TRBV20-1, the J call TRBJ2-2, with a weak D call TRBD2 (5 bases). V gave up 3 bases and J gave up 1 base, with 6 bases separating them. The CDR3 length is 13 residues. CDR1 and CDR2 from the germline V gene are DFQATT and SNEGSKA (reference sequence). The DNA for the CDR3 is TGCAGTGCTAGCGGGGAGAACACCGGGGAGCTGTTTTTT. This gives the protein CSASGENTGELFF.

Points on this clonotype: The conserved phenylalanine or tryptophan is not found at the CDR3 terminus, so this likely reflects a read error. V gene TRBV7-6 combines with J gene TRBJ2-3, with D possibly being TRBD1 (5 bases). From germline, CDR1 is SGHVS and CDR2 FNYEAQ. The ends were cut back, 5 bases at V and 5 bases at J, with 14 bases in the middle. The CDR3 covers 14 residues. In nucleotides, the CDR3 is TGTGCCAGCAGCCCACCCAGGGTTTTAGATACGCAGTATTAT. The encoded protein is CASSPPRVLDTQYY.

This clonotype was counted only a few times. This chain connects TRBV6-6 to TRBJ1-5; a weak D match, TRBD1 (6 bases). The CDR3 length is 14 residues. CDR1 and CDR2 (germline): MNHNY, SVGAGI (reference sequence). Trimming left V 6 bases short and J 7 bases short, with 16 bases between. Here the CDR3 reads CASREIGGYQPQHF. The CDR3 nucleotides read TGTGCCAGCAGAGAGATTGGGGGCTACCAGCCCCAGCATTTT.

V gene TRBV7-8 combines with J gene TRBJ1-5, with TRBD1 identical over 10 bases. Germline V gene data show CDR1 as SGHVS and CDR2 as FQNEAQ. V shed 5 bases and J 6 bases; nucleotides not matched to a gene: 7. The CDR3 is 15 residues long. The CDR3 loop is CASSRPGQGFQPQHF. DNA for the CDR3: TGTGCCAGCAGCAGACCGGGACAGGGGTTTCAGCCCCAGCATTTT.

In nucleotides, the CDR3 is TGCAGTGCCTCAGGGGACTCCCCCTCCTACGAGCAGTACGTC. Its translation: CSASGDSPSYEQYV. The gene calls are TRBV20-1 and TRBJ2-7; TRBD1 or TRBD2 may be the D gene (6 bases each). Germline loops: CDR1 DFQATT, CDR2 SNEGSKA (reference sequence). The V end was cut by 6 bases, the J end by 0 bases, with 15 bases between. There are 14 residues in the CDR3.

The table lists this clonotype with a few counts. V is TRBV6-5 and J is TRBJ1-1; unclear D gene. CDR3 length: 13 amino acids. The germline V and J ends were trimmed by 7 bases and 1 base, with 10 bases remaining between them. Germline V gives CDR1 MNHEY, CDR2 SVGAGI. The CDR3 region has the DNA TGTGCCAGCAACGACCCGGGGAACACTGAAGCTTTCTTT. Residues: CASNDPGNTEAFF.

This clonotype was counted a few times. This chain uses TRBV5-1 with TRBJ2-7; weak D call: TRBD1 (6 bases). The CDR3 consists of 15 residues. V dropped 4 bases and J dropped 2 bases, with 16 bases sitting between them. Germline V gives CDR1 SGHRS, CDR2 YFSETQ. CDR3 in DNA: TGCGCCAGCAGCGGCGACAGGTACCAAACCTACGAGCAGTACTTC. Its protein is CASSGDRYQTYEQYF.

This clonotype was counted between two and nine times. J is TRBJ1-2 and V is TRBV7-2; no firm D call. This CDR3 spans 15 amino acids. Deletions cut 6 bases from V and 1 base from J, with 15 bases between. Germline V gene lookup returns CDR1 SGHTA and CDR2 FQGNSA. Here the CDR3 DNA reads TGTGCCAGCAGTCGCCCGGACCTTCATAACTATGGCTACACCTTC. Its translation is CASSRPDLHNYGYTF.

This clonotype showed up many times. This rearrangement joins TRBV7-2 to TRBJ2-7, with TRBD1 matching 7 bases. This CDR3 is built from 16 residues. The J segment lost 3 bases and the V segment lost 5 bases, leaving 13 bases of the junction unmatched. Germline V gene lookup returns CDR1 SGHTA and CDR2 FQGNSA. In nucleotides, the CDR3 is TGTGCCAGCAGCCCCCCGGCCGGGACAGAACTCTACGAGCAGTACTTC. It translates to CASSPPAGTELYEQYF.

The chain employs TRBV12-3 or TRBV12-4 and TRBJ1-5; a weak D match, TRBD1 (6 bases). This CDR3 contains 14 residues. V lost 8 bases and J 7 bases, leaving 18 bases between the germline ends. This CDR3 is CASCSGGARQPQHF. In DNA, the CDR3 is TGTGCCAGCTGCTCGGGGGGGGCGAGGCAGCCCCAGCATTTT.

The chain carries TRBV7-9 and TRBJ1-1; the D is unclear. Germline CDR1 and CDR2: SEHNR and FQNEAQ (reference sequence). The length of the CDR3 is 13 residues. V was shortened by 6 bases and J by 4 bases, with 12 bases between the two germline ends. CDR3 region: CASRGILTTEAFF. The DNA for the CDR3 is TGTGCCAGCAGGGGGATCCTAACCACTGAAGCTTTCTTT.

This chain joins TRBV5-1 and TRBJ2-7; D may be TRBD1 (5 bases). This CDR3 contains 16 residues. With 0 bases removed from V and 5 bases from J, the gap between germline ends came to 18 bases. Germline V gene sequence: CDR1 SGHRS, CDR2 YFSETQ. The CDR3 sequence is CASSLEAPGLGDEQYV. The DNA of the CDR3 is TGCGCCAGCAGCTTGGAGGCCCCAGGGTTAGGTGACGAGCAGTACGTC.

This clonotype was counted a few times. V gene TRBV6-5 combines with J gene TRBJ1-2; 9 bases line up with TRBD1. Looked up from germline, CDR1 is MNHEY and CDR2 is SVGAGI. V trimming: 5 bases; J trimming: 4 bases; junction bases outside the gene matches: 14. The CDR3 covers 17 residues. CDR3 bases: TGTGCCAGCAGTGAATTGACGGGACAGGGAAATCCCTATGGCTACACCTTC. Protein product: CASSELTGQGNPYGYTF.

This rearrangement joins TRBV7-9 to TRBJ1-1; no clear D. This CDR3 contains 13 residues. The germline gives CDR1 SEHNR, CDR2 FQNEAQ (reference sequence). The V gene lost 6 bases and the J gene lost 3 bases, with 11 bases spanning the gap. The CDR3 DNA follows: TGTGCCAGCAGTGGACCCCAGGACACTGAAGCTTTCTTT. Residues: CASSGPQDTEAFF.

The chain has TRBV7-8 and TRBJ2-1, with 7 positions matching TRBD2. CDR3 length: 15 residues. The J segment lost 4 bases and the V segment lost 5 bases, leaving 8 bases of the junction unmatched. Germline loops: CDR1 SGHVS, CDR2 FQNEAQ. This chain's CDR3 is CASSLWGGEYNEQFF. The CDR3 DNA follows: TGTGCCAGCAGCCTGTGGGGGGGGGAGTACAATGAGCAGTTCTTC.

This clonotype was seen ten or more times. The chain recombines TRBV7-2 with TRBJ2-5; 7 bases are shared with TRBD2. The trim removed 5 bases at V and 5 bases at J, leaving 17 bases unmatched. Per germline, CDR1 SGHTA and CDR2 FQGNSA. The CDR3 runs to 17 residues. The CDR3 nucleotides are TGTGCCAGCAGCACAGGACTAGTTTCGGCCCCCAGGGAGACCCAGTACTTC. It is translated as CASSTGLVSAPRETQYF.

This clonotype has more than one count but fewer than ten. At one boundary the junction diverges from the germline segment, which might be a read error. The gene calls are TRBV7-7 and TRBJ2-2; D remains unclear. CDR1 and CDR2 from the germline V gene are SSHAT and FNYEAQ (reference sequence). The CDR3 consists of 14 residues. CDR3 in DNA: TGTGCTAGCAGCTTAAAAGAATCTTATCGGGAGCTGTTTTTT. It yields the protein CASSLKESYRELFF.